The clone carrying this T cell receptor (beta chain) appeared a single time. The sample comes from a study of cytomegalovirus exposure and HLA in healthy donors. Germline V gene sequence: CDR1 SEHNR, CDR2 FQNEAQ (reference sequence). The J segment lost 5 bases and the V segment lost 8 bases, leaving 13 bases of the junction unmatched. CDR3 length equals 16 residues. This PCR relied on a set of 60 Vbeta primers and 13 Jbeta primers. Measured with immunoSEQ multiplex PCR; TCRdb has only the in-frame clones, and not every one. Of 200,000 to 300,000 clones in the sample, roughly 80% were seen once. The chain couples TRBV7-9 to TRBJ2-2; TRBD2 aligns across 8 bases. Sequenced sample: PBMCs. This sequence originates from a woman aged 40 to 50 in good health and CMV-seropositive. CDR3 DNA: TGTGCCAGCCCTCGGGGGCCAGCGGGAGATACCGGGGAGCTGTTTTTT. This encodes CASPRGPAGDTGELFF.